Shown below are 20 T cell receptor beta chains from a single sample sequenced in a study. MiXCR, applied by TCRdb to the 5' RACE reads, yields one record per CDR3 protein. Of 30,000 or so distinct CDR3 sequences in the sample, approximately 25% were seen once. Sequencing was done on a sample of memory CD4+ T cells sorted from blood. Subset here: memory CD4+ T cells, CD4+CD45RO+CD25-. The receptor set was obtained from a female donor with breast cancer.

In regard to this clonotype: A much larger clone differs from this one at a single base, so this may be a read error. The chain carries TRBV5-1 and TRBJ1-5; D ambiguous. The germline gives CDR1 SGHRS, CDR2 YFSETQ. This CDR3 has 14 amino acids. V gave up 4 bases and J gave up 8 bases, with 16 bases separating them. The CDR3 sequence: CASSPLDQPEPQHF. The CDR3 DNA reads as TGCGCCAGCAGCCCCTTGGACCAGCCTGAGCCCCAGCATTTT.

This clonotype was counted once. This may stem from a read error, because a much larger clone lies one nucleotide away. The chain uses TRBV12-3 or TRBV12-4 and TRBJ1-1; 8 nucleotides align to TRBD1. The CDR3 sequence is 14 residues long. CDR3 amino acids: CASSDTGGDTEVFF. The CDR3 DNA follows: TGTGCCAGCAGCGATACAGGGGGAGACACTGAAGTTTTCTTT.

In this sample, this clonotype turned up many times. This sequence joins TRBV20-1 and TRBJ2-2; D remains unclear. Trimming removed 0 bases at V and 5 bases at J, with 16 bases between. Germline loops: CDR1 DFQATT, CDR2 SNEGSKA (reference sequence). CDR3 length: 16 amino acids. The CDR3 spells CSARDRVVHSTGELFF. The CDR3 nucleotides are TGCAGTGCTAGAGATCGAGTTGTTCATTCTACCGGGGAGCTGTTTTTT.

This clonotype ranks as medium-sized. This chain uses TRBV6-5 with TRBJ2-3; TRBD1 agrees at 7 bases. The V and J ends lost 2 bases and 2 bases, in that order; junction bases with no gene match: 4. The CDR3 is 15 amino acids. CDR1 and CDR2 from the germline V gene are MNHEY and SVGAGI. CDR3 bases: TGTGCCAGCAGTTACAGGGGGCGCGACACAGATACGCAGTATTTT. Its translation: CASSYRGRDTDTQYF.

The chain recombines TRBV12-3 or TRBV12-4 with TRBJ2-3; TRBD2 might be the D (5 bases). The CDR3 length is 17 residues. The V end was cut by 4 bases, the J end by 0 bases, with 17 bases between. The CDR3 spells CASSSTLASWSTDTQYF. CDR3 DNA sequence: TGTGCCAGCAGTTCGACTCTAGCCAGTTGGAGCACAGATACGCAGTATTTT.

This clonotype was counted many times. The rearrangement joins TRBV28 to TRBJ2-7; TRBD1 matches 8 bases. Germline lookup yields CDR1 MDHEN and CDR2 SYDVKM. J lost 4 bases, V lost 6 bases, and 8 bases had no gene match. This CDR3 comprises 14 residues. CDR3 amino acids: CASSPTGGGYEQYF. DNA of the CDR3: TGTGCCAGCAGCCCAACAGGGGGTGGGTACGAGCAGTACTTC.

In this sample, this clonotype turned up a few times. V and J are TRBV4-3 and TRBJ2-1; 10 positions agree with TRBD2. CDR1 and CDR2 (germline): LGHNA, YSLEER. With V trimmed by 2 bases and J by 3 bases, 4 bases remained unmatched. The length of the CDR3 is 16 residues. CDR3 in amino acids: CASSQRLAGDYNEQFF. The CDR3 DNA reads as TGCGCCAGCAGCCAAAGACTAGCGGGCGACTACAATGAGCAGTTCTTC.

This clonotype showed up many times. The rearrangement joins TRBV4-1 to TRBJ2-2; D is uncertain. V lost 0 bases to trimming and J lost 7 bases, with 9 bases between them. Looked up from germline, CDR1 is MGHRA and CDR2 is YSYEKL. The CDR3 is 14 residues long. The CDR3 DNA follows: TGCGCCAGCAGCCAAGAAGGATTAGGCGGGGAGCTGTTTTTT. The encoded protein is CASSQEGLGGELFF.

CDR3 residues: CASSLRAGGKGRVSTEAFF. Here the CDR3 DNA reads TGTGCCAGCAGCTTACGGGCGGGAGGCAAGGGGCGAGTGAGCACTGAAGCTTTCTTT. The V gene is TRBV7-9, the J gene TRBJ1-1; tentative D call: TRBD1 (5 bases). The V gene lost 2 bases and the J gene lost 4 bases, with 26 bases spanning the gap. The CDR3 runs 19 residues. In germline, CDR1 is SEHNR, CDR2 FQNEAQ (reference sequence).

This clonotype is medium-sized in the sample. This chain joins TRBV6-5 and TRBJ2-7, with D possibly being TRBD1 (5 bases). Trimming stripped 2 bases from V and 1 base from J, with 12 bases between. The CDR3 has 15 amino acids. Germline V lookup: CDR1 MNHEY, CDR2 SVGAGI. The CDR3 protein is CASSYRTSGSYEQYF. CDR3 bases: TGTGCCAGCAGTTACCGGACATCTGGGTCCTACGAGCAGTACTTC.

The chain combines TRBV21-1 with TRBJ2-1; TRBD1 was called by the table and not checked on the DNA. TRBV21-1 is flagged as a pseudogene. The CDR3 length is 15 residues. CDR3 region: CASRIAGGLVGEQFF. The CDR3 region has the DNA TGTGCCAGCAGAATAGCGGGGGGATTGGTAGGGGAGCAATTCTTC.

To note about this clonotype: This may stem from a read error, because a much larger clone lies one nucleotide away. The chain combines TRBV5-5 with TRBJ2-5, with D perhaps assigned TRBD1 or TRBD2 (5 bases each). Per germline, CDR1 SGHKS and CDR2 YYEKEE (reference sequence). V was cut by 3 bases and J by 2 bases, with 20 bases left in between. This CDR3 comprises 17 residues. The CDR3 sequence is CASSSNPLDSGQETQYF. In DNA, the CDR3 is TGTGCCAGCAGCTCCAACCCATTAGACAGCGGTCAAGAGACCCAGTACTTC.

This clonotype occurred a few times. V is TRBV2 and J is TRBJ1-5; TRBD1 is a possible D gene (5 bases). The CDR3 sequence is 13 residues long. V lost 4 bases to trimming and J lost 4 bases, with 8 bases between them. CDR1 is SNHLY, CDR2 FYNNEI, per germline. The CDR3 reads CASSGQGNQPQHF. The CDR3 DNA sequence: TGTGCCAGCAGTGGGCAGGGAAATCAGCCCCAGCATTTT.

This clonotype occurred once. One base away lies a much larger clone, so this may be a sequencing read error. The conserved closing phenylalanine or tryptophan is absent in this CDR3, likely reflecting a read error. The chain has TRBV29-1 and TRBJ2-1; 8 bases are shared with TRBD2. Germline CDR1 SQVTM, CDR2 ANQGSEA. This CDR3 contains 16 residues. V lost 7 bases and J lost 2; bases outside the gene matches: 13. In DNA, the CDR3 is TGCAGCGGAGAGCGGGGGCTCCCTTTTCCCTACAATGAGCAGTTCCTC. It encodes CSGERGLPFPYNEQFL.

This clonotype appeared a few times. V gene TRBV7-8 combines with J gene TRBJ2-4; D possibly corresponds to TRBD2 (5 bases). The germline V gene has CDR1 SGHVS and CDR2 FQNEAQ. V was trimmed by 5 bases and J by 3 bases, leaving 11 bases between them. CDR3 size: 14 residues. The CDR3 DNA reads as TGTGCCAGCAGCGACCGGGGAGACAAAAACATTCAGTACTTC. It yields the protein CASSDRGDKNIQYF. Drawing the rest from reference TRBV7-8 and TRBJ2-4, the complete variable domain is GAGVSQSPRYKVAKRGQDVALRCDPISGHVSLFWYQQALGQGPEFLTYFQNEAQLDKSGLPSDRFFAERPEGSVSTLKIQRTQQEDSAVYLCASSDRGDKNIQYFGAGTRLSVL.

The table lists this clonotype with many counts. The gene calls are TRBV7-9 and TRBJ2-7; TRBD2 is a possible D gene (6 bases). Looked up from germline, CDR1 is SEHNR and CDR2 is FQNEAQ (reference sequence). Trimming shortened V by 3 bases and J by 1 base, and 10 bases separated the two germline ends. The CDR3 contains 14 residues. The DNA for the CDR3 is TGTGCCAGCAGCTTCGTGGGAGGTTCCTACGAGCAGTACTTC. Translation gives CASSFVGGSYEQYF.

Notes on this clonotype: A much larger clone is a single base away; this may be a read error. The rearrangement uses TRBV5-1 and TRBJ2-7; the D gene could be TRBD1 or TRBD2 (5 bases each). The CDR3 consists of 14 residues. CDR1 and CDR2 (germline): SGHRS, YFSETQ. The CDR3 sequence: CANSLGPSSYEQYF. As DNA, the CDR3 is TGCGCCAACAGCTTGGGACCAAGCTCCTACGAGCAGTACTTC.

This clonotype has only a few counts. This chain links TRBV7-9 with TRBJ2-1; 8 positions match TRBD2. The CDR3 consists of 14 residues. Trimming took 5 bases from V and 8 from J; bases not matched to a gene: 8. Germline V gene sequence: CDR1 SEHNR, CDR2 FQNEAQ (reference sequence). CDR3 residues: CASSPRLAIDEQFF. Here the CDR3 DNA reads TGTGCCAGCAGCCCCAGACTAGCGATCGATGAGCAGTTCTTC.

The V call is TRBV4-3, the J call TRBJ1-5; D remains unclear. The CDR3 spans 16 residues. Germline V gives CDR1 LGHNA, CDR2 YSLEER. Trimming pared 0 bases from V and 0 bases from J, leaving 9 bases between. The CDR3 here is CASSQDRADSNQPQHF. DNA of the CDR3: TGCGCCAGCAGCCAAGATCGGGCGGATAGCAATCAGCCCCAGCATTTT.

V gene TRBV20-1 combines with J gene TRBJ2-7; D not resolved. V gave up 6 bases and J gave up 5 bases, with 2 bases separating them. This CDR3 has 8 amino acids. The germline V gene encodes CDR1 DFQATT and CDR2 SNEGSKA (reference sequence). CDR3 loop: CSANEQYF. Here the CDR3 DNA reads TGCAGTGCAAACGAGCAGTACTTC.